This note documents a single T cell receptor beta chain sequence. What it binds is unknown. From germline, CDR1 is SGHRS and CDR2 YFSETQ. V lost 3 bases to trimming and J lost 4 bases; unmatched junction nucleotides: 6. The CDR3 is 15 residues long. The data were obtained in a study of cytomegalovirus exposure and HLA in healthy donors. Findings and caveats of the study: Presence/absence analyses supposed approximately even sequencing depth among donors.

60 Vbeta and 13 Jbeta primers were used in PCR. Method: immunoSEQ multiplex PCR; TCRdb's copy keeps in-frame clones and lacks some. Among 58,000 or so clones listed, 75% were seen once. Sequencing used PBMCs. The V gene is TRBV5-1, the J gene TRBJ2-2; TRBD1 agrees at 7 bases. The receptor was derived from a woman aged 40 to 50 in good health and CMV-seropositive. CDR3 in amino acids: CASSYDRDGTGELFF. DNA for the CDR3: TGCGCCAGCAGCTACGACAGGGATGGCACCGGGGAGCTGTTTTTT. Full variable domain (remainder filled in from reference TRBV5-1 and TRBJ2-2): KAGVTQTPRYLIKTRGQQVTLSCSPISGHRSVSWYQQTPGQGLQFLFEYFSETQRNKGNFPGRFSGRQFSNSRSEMNVSTLELGDSALYLCASSYDRDGTGELFFGEGSRLTVL.